This record concerns one T cell receptor beta chain sequence. Its antigen is currently unknown. PCR primers comprised 60 Vbeta and 13 Jbeta primers. Assay used: immunoSEQ multiplex PCR; TCRdb lists only in-frame clones, some missing. The table has roughly 190,000 clones, around 80% seen once. The sample is drawn from a study of cytomegalovirus exposure and HLA in healthy donors. The donors gave bone marrow, and they were healthy. Study results and caveats: A later analysis found common viral pathogens apparently linked to several of the most significant clusters.

Germline-derived CDR1 and CDR2 are ENHRY and SYGVKD. After removal of 5 bases from V and 8 bases from J, the junction contained 6 bases not matched to a gene. There are 13 residues in the CDR3. The specimen was PBMCs. The clonotype was recovered from a woman aged 25-40 years in good health and CMV-seropositive. The rearrangement links TRBV10-3 to TRBJ1-2, with 9 bases aligning to TRBD1. CDR3 nucleotides: TGTGCCATCAGTCAAACAGGGGGCCGAGGCTACACCTTC. This encodes CAISQTGGRGYTF.